These T cell receptor beta chains were read from a single sample in a study of blood T cell repertoires in COVID-19. Profiled with immunoSEQ multiplex PCR; TCRdb holds only in-frame clones, not every one. The sample yields about 200,000 clones, more than 70% seen once. The sequenced sample was peripheral blood. These TCRs come from a man younger than 35 with active or convalescent COVID-19. Both conserved end residues are part of each CDR3. The order of the fields is CDR3 length, D gene, clone size, V gene, J gene, CDR3 DNA, CDR3 protein. D genes are given only for firm matches. Rows may omit the clone size; those that give it use once, few, many or a size class.

length: 16
D: TRBD2
size: .
V: TRBV4-3
J: TRBJ2-3
DNA: TGCGCCAGCAGCCAATCTCCCGGGGGAGGGAGCGATACGCAGTATTTT
CDR3: CASSQSPGGGSDTQYF

length: 12
D: .
size: .
V: TRBV12-3/TRBV12-4
J: TRBJ1-1
DNA: TGTGCCAGCAGTTCCGGGAGATTGCAGGCTTTCTTT
CDR3: CASSSGRLQAFF

length: 15
D: .
size: few
V: TRBV2
J: TRBJ2-2
DNA: TGTGCCAGCAGTGCCAGTGCGGTGAACACCGGGGAGCTGTTTTTT
CDR3: CASSASAVNTGELFF

length: 16
D: TRBD1
size: .
V: TRBV5-1
J: TRBJ1-1
DNA: TGCGCCAGCAGCTCAGGGGCAGGGGGCTCCAACACTGAAGCTTTCTTT
CDR3: CASSSGAGGSNTEAFF

length: 15
D: TRBD2
size: .
V: TRBV29-1
J: TRBJ2-3
DNA: TGCAGCGTTGAAACTCCTAGCGGGAGAACAGATACGCAGTATTTT
CDR3: CSVETPSGRTDTQYF

length: 16
D: TRBD1
size: once
V: TRBV3-1/TRBV3-2
J: TRBJ2-3
DNA: TGTGCCAGCAGCCAAGATCGGATCAGGGGGTCAGATACGCAGTATTTT
CDR3: CASSQDRIRGSDTQYF

length: 10
D: .
size: .
V: TRBV2
J: TRBJ2-7
DNA: TGTGCCAGCGCCAGCTACGAGCAGTACTTC
CDR3: CASASYEQYF

length: 10
D: TRBD1
size: .
V: TRBV29-1
J: TRBJ2-1
DNA: TGCAGCGCCCTGACAGGGGGCTTGTTCTTC
CDR3: CSALTGGLFF

length: 15
D: TRBD1
size: .
V: TRBV3-1/TRBV3-2
J: TRBJ2-3
DNA: TGTGCCAGCAGCCAGATGGGACAGGGGTCGGATACGCAGTATTTT
CDR3: CASSQMGQGSDTQYF

length: 16
D: TRBD1
size: .
V: TRBV10-3
J: TRBJ1-1
DNA: TGTGCCATCAGTGAGTCGAAGGACAGGTTGAACACTGAAGCTTTCTTT
CDR3: CAISESKDRLNTEAFF

length: 17
D: TRBD1
size: few
V: TRBV6-2/TRBV6-3
J: TRBJ1-5
DNA: TGTGCCAGCAGTCATCGTCCACAGGGGACCATCAATCAGCCCCAGCATTTT
CDR3: CASSHRPQGTINQPQHF

length: 15
D: TRBD1
size: .
V: TRBV5-1
J: TRBJ2-1
DNA: TGCGCCAGCAGCTTGGGACAGGGTTCCTACAATGAGCAGTTCTTC
CDR3: CASSLGQGSYNEQFF

length: 14
D: TRBD2
size: .
V: TRBV27
J: TRBJ2-7
DNA: TGTGCCAGCACAAGCGGGAGGGAAAACTACGAGCAGTACTTC
CDR3: CASTSGRENYEQYF

length: 16
D: .
size: .
V: TRBV30
J: TRBJ2-2
DNA: TGTGCCTGGAGTTCCCCCGGGACTGAGAACACCGGGGAGCTGTTTTTT
CDR3: CAWSSPGTENTGELFF

length: 16
D: TRBD2
size: once
V: TRBV7-3
J: TRBJ2-2
DNA: TGTGCCAGCAGCCCCCTGACTAGCGGGAGTACCGGGGAGCTGTTTTTT
CDR3: CASSPLTSGSTGELFF

length: 13
D: TRBD1
size: .
V: TRBV23-1
J: TRBJ1-2
DNA: TGCGCCAGCAGTATAGGACAGGCGTATGGCTACACCTTC
CDR3: CASSIGQAYGYTF

length: 15
D: TRBD2
size: .
V: TRBV18
J: TRBJ2-5
DNA: TGTGCCAGCTCACCCGGACTAGCGGGAGGAGAGACCCAGTACTTC
CDR3: CASSPGLAGGETQYF

length: 13
D: TRBD1
size: .
V: TRBV6-5
J: TRBJ2-7
DNA: TGTGCCAGCAACCGACAGGGCGACTACGAGCAGTACTTC
CDR3: CASNRQGDYEQYF

length: 16
D: .
size: .
V: TRBV6-4
J: TRBJ1-3
DNA: TGTGCCAGCAGTGACTCGAATGGGGAGCCTGGAAACACCATATATTTT
CDR3: CASSDSNGEPGNTIYF

length: 16
D: .
size: .
V: TRBV5-1
J: TRBJ1-5
DNA: TGCGCCAGCAGTGGGGGGACCCCAAACCTCAATCAGCCCCAGCATTTT
CDR3: CASSGGTPNLNQPQHF

length: 15
D: .
size: once
V: TRBV9
J: TRBJ1-3
DNA: TGTGCCAGCAGCCACCGGGGGGGGGCTGGAAACACCATATATTTT
CDR3: CASSHRGGAGNTIYF

length: 15
D: TRBD2
size: .
V: TRBV5-1
J: TRBJ2-7
DNA: TGCGCCAGCAGGGCGGGGGGCTCCCCAGTCTACGAGCAGTACTTC
CDR3: CASRAGGSPVYEQYF

length: 15
D: TRBD2
size: .
V: TRBV19
J: TRBJ2-3
DNA: TGTGCCAGTAGTAGGACTAGCGGGAGTCTCCATACGCAGTATTTT
CDR3: CASSRTSGSLHTQYF

length: 14
D: .
size: .
V: TRBV5-4
J: TRBJ2-3
DNA: TGTGCCAGCAGCTCGACCAGGGTCACAGATACGCAGTATTTT
CDR3: CASSSTRVTDTQYF

length: 19
D: .
size: .
V: TRBV11-2
J: TRBJ1-2
DNA: TGTGCCAGCAGCTTAGATCCGTACAGCGCCGTCGAGCTCGGGGGACCCTACACCTTC
CDR3: CASSLDPYSAVELGGPYTF